This T cell receptor (beta chain) emerged from a study of shared clonotypes between healthy human individuals. Background on the study: Donor ages ranged 18 to 49 years: a couple of women, a few men.

Concerning this clone: Its antigen is still unknown.

The repertoire was sequenced with immunoSEQ multiplex PCR; TCRdb's copy has only in-frame clones and lacks some. Of a few million clones in the sample, 80% to 95% were seen once. Adult Caucasians living in Nashville, Tennessee made up all of the donors. The study's findings and limits: When compared with the clonotypes that were shared by all four sorted-subset donors, the non-shared clonotypes turned out to have lower generation probabilities. Clonotype sharing among donors was expected to depend on sequencing depth.

There are 13 residues in the CDR3. Germline CDR1 LNHNV, CDR2 YYDKDF (reference sequence). The germline V and J ends were trimmed by 0 bases and 6 bases, with 9 bases remaining between them. The source of this sequence is a young man in good health. Some clones in this sample may be carry-over from other donors' samples. The genes are TRBV15 and TRBJ2-7, with no clear D. Material: naive CD4+ T cells from PBMCs. Specified subset: CD45RA+ positively selected. CDR3 amino acids: CATSRDLLSEQYF. The CDR3 DNA reads as TGTGCCACCAGCAGAGATTTGTTGAGCGAGCAGTACTTC.